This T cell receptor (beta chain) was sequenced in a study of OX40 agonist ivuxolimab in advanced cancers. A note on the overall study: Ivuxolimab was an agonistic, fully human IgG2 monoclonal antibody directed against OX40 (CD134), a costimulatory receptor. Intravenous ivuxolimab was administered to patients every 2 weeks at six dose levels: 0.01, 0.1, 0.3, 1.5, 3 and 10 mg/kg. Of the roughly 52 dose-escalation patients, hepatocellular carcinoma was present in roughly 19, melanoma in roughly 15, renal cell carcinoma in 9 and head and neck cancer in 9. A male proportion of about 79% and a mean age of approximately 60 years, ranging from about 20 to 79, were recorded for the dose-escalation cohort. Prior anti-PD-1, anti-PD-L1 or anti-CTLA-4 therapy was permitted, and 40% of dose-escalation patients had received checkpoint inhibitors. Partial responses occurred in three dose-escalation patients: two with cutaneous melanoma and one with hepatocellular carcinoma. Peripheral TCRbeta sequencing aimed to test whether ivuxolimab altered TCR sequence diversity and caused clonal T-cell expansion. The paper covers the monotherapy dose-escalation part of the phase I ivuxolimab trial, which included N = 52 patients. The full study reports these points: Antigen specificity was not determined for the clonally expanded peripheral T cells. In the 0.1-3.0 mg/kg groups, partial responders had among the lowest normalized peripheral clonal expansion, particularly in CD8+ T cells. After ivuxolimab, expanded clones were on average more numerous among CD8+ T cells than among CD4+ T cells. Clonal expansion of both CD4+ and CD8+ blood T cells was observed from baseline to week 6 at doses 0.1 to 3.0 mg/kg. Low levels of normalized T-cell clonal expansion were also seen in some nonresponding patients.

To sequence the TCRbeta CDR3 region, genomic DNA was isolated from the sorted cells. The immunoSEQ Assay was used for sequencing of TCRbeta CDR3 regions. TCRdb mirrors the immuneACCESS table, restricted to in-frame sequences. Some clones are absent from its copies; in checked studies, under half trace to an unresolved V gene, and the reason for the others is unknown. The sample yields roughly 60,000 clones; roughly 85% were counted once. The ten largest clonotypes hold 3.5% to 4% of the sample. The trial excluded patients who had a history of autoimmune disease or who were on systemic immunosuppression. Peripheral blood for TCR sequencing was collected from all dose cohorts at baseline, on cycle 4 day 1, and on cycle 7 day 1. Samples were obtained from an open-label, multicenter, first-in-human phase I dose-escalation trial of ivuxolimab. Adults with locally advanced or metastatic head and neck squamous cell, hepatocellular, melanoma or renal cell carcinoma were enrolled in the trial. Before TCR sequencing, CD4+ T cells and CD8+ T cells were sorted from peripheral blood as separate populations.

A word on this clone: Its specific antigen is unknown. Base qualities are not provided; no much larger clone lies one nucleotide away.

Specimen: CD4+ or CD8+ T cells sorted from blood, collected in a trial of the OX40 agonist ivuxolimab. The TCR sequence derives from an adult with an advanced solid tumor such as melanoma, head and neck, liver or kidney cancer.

The DNA is TGTGCCAGCAGCCTACGGACAGGGAACGAGCAGTACTTC. It translates to CASSLRTGNEQYF. The chain links TRBV11-2 with TRBJ2-7, with 8 middle bases fitting TRBD1. From the germline V gene, CDR1 is SGHAT and CDR2 is FQNNGV. The CDR3 numbers 13 residues from cysteine through phenylalanine. The read is trimmed to its CDR3 DNA, 39 bases read in frame from base 1. Trimming removed 5 bases from V and 5 bases from J; the gene matches leave 5 bases unexplained.